This T cell receptor beta chain was identified during a study of blood T cell repertoires in COVID-19. Study in general: PBMCs, B-cell-depleted T cells, or T cells provided the cDNA or gDNA that made up the material.

From germline, CDR1 is LGHNA and CDR2 YNFKEQ. This CDR3 is 18 amino acids long. The ends were cut back, 0 bases at V and 0 bases at J, with 14 bases in the middle. The assay was immunoSEQ multiplex PCR, and TCRdb's table has in-frame clones only and misses some. There are about 100,000 clones in the sample; over 75% occur only once, and 7.4% lies in the top ten. Sequences were obtained from peripheral blood. The chain couples TRBV4-2 to TRBJ1-4; a weak D match, TRBD1 (6 bases). The receptor was isolated from a man under 40 in a cohort sampled during active COVID-19. The DNA of the CDR3 is TGTGCCAGCAGCCAAGATGTTAGGGGGTGGGCAACTAATGAAAAACTGTTTTTT. It translates to CASSQDVRGWATNEKLFF.